The 32 T cell receptor beta chains below all came from one sample that was sequenced in a study of shared clonotypes between healthy human individuals. The protocol was immunoSEQ multiplex PCR, while the TCRdb copy is restricted to in-frame clones and leaves out a portion. The table records approximately 980,000 clones, 76% of them present only once. The specimen sequenced was memory CD4+ T cells sorted from blood. The subset was: CD45RA-negative fraction. Every receptor here comes from a man between 18 and 29 years old in good health.

This clone was recorded a few times. The chain carries TRBV12-2 and TRBJ2-1; the table's TRBD2 call for D was not verified on the DNA. TRBV12-2 corresponds to a pseudogene. CDR3 size: 15 residues. The CDR3 is CASRFTGGNPNEQFF. CDR3 sequence (DNA): TGTGCAAGTCGCTTCACCGGGGGGAATCCCAATGAGCAGTTCTTC.

This clone was picked up one time. V is TRBV10-3 and J is TRBJ1-5; D is possibly TRBD1 (5 bases). Between the trimmed V and J ends, which lost 10 bases and 6 bases, there was a span of 13 bases. CDR1 is ENHRY and CDR2 is SYGVKD in the germline V gene. The CDR3 spans 12 residues. The CDR3 DNA reads as TGTGCCAAAGACAGTAATGTTCAGCCCCAGCATTTT. Translation: CAKDSNVQPQHF.

This clone was observed once. This chain connects TRBV30 to TRBJ1-1, with TRBD1 identical over 12 bases. CDR1 is GTSNPN and CDR2 is SVGIG in the germline V gene (reference sequence). The ends lost 1 base at V and 2 bases at J; junction bases unmatched: 5. The CDR3 has 16 amino acids. Here the CDR3 reads CAWSEMGQGANTEAFF. The CDR3 DNA reads as TGTGCCTGGAGTGAAATGGGACAGGGGGCTAACACTGAAGCTTTCTTT.

Points on this clone: Other nucleotide sequences in the sample specify the same CDR3. The V gene is TRBV18, the J gene TRBJ2-2, with 9 positions matching TRBD1. Unmatched junction bases numbered 3, after V lost 6 bases and J lost 1 base. The V gene's germline CDR1 is KGHSH and CDR2 LQKENI. The CDR3 covers 15 residues. CDR3 amino acids: CASSLGQGNTGELFF. Written as DNA, the CDR3 is TGTGCCAGCTCCTTGGGACAGGGGAACACCGGGGAGCTGTTTTTT. The whole variable domain, filled in from reference TRBV18 and TRBJ2-2, reads NAGVMQNPRHLVRRRGQEARLRCSPMKGHSHVYWYRQLPEEGLKFMVYLQKENIIDESGMPKERFSAEFPKEGPSILRIQQVVRGDSAAYFCASSLGQGNTGELFFGEGSRLTVL.

In its sample, this clone was seen once. The rearrangement links TRBV27 to TRBJ2-3; 10 bases are shared with TRBD1. The CDR3 consists of 18 residues. J was trimmed by 6 bases and V by 4 bases; bases with no gene match: 16. The germline CDR1 and CDR2 sequences are MNHEY and SMNVEV (reference sequence). CDR3 in amino acids: CASSSMADRDRGTDTQYF. The CDR3 nucleotides are TGTGCCAGCAGTTCCATGGCAGACCGGGACAGGGGAACGGATACGCAGTATTTT.

The rearrangement links TRBV28 to TRBJ2-7, with D perhaps TRBD1 (7 bases). Between the trimmed V and J ends, which lost 8 bases and 1 base, there was a span of 15 bases. This CDR3 region has 14 residues. Germline CDR1 and CDR2: MDHEN and SYDVKM. Here the CDR3 DNA reads TGTGCCAGCGTTCAGGCAGGGGGGTCCTACGAGCAGTACTTC. This encodes CASVQAGGSYEQYF. Together with reference TRBV28 and TRBJ2-7, the CDR3 gives the full variable domain: DVKVTQSSRYLVKRTGEKVFLECVQDMDHENMFWYRQDPGLGLRLIYFSYDVKMKEKGDIPEGYSVSREKKERFSLILESASTNQTSMYLCASVQAGGSYEQYFGPGTRLTVT.

CDR3: CASSTSGNNEKLFF. Here the CDR3 DNA reads TGTGCCAGCAGTACCTCTGGGAACAATGAAAAACTGTTTTTT. The chain carries TRBV28 and TRBJ1-4; D uncertain. Trimming pared 5 bases from V and 5 bases from J, leaving 12 bases between. Germline V gene sequence: CDR1 MDHEN, CDR2 SYDVKM. This CDR3 region has 14 residues.

The V call is TRBV30, the J call TRBJ1-2; no firm D call. V gave up 0 bases and J gave up 8 bases, with 19 bases separating them. The CDR3 length is 15 residues. Germline V CDR1 and CDR2: GTSNPN, SVGIG (reference sequence). CDR3 coding DNA: TGTGCCTGGAGTGTAAAGCAGCCGCGGTTCAGGGGCTACACCTTC. It is translated as CAWSVKQPRFRGYTF.

This chain joins TRBV7-2 and TRBJ1-3; 8 bases map to TRBD1. Germline CDR1 and CDR2: SGHTA and FQGNSA. The junction had 5 bases not matched to a gene; V was cut back by 1 base and J by 0 bases. The CDR3 runs to 17 residues. The DNA of the CDR3 is TGTGCCAGCAGCTTAGTTGGGACAGGCCGCTCTGGAAACACCATATATTTT. Protein sequence: CASSLVGTGRSGNTIYF.

The rearrangement links TRBV5-1 to TRBJ2-1, with 9 bases identical to TRBD2. Germline CDR1 and CDR2: SGHRS and YFSETQ. CDR3 size: 15 residues. V dropped 0 bases and J dropped 4; count of bases not matched to a gene: 2. CDR3 in DNA: TGCGCCAGCAGCTTGGGACTAGCGGCTTACAATGAGCAGTTCTTC. This sequence encodes CASSLGLAAYNEQFF.

The chain uses TRBV4-1 and TRBJ1-4; D is unclear. The CDR3 loop spans 16 amino acids. Trimming stripped 9 bases from V and 0 bases from J, with 17 bases between. Germline CDR1 is MGHRA and CDR2 is YSYEKL. The CDR3 reads CASQAGITATNEKLFF. CDR3 coding DNA: TGCGCCAGTCAAGCGGGAATAACTGCAACTAATGAAAAACTGTTTTTT.

This rearrangement joins TRBV10-1 to TRBJ2-7, with 9 bases matching TRBD2. The V gene's germline CDR1 is WNHNN and CDR2 SYGVQD (reference sequence). The CDR3 extends over 16 amino acids. J lost 2 bases, V lost 11 bases, and 16 bases had no gene match. The CDR3 DNA is TGCGCCCTACCGGGGTCCATCAGCGGGAGGCCCTACGAGCAGTACTTC. Encoded protein: CALPGSISGRPYEQYF.

The V and J genes are TRBV7-2 and TRBJ2-7; weak D call: TRBD2 (5 bases). Germline V gene data show CDR1 as SGHTA and CDR2 as FQGNSA. CDR3 length: 14 residues. Trimming left V 5 bases short and J 7 bases short, with 18 bases between. The DNA of the CDR3 is TGTGCCAGCAGCCCCCGGGGATCAGCTTATGAGCAGTACTTC. Translated, it gives CASSPRGSAYEQYF.

The chain carries TRBV5-1 and TRBJ1-3; D is uncertain. The V end lost 0 bases, the J end lost 7 bases, and 5 bases lay between the germline ends. CDR3 length: 12 amino acids. CDR1 SGHRS and CDR2 YFSETQ come from the germline V gene. This CDR3 is CASSLDGNTIYF. CDR3 sequence (DNA): TGCGCCAGCAGCTTGGATGGTAACACCATATATTTT.

V usage is TRBV6-1 and J usage is TRBJ1-6; D might be TRBD1 (6 bases). Germline CDR1 reads MNHNS; CDR2 reads SASEGT. CDR3 size: 13 residues. The germline V and J ends were trimmed by 8 bases and 5 bases, with 10 bases remaining between them. CDR3 in amino acids: CASQQGHNSPLHF. CDR3 nucleotides: TGTGCCAGCCAACAGGGCCATAATTCACCCCTCCACTTT.

This clone was counted at least ten times. The chain uses TRBV7-9 and TRBJ1-1, with 7 bases lining up with TRBD1. Trimming took 3 bases from V and 5 from J; bases not matched to a gene: 6. This CDR3 has 14 amino acids. Germline values: CDR1 SEHNR, CDR2 FQNEAQ (reference sequence). Written as DNA, the CDR3 is TGTGCCAGCAGCTTCGGACAGGAGGGAACTGAAGCTTTCTTT. It specifies CASSFGQEGTEAFF. Based on the CDR3 plus reference TRBV7-9 and TRBJ1-1, the full variable domain is DTGVSQNPRHKITKRGQNVTFRCDPISEHNRLYWYRQTLGQGPEFLTYFQNEAQLEKSRLLSDRFSAERPKGSFSTLEIQRTEQGDSAMYLCASSFGQEGTEAFFGQGTRLTVV.

This rearrangement joins TRBV4-3 to TRBJ2-1, with 9 nucleotides matching TRBD2. With V trimmed by 0 bases and J by 11 bases, 11 bases remained unmatched. The CDR3 totals 16 residues. Germline loops: CDR1 LGHNA, CDR2 YSLEER. CDR3 sequence reads: CASSQDAREGPEKQFF. CDR3 bases: TGCGCCAGCAGCCAAGATGCGCGGGAGGGCCCAGAAAAGCAGTTCTTC.

The gene calls are TRBV7-2 and TRBJ1-2; maybe TRBD1 (6 bases). CDR1 is SGHTA and CDR2 is FQGNSA in the germline V gene. The CDR3 contains 16 residues. Trimming took 4 bases from V and 4 from J, leaving 19 bases between them. In DNA, the CDR3 is TGTGCCAGCAGCTCCGCCGACGTGACAGGCTTCTATGGCTACACCTTC. As protein: CASSSADVTGFYGYTF.

Regarding this clone: The germline gene is not matched at one end of the junction; a read error may be the cause. The J gene is TRBJ1-6, the V gene TRBV6-6; D is unresolved. CDR3 length: 12 amino acids. Germline CDR1 reads MNHNY; CDR2 reads SVGAGI (reference sequence). For the CDR3, the DNA is TGTGCCAGCAGTTCCTCCGATTCTGCAGCTGACTTT. This encodes CASSSSDSAADF.

This clone was seen a single time. The gene calls are TRBV4-1 and TRBJ1-1; D gene ambiguous. This CDR3 is built from 13 residues. V was trimmed by 3 bases and J by 2 bases, leaving 7 bases between them. CDR1 and CDR2 (germline): MGHRA, YSYEKL. The CDR3 bases are TGCGCCAGCAGCCACCCCCGCAACACTGAAGCTTTCTTT. As protein: CASSHPRNTEAFF.

This clone was observed a handful of times. V and J are TRBV28 and TRBJ2-2; TRBD1 is a possible D gene (7 bases). The germline gives CDR1 MDHEN, CDR2 SYDVKM. Trimming stripped 6 bases from V and 4 bases from J, with 12 bases between. The CDR3 length is 14 residues. CDR3 coding DNA: TGTGCCAGCAGAGGAGGGGGCTCCACCGGGGAGCTGTTTTTT. This codes for CASRGGGSTGELFF.

This sequence joins TRBV4-3 and TRBJ1-2, with D tentatively TRBD1 (6 bases). Germline values: CDR1 LGHNA, CDR2 YSLEER. The germline V and J ends were trimmed by 0 bases and 2 bases, with 10 bases remaining between them. The CDR3 extends over 15 amino acids. The CDR3 coding sequence is TGCGCCAGCAGCCAAGATCGGGGGGCGAACTATGGCTACACCTTC. As protein: CASSQDRGANYGYTF.

V gene TRBV10-2 combines with J gene TRBJ1-2; D gene unclear. V lost 6 bases to trimming and J lost 2 bases, with 7 bases between them. Looked up from germline, CDR1 is WSHSY and CDR2 is SAAADI. CDR3 size: 12 residues. CDR3 amino acids: CASSGPNYGYTF. CDR3 bases: TGCGCCAGCAGCGGGCCCAACTATGGCTACACCTTC.

The V gene is TRBV5-4, the J gene TRBJ2-4; 7 nucleotides line up with TRBD2. In germline, CDR1 is SGHNT, CDR2 YYREEE (reference sequence). This CDR3 spans 14 amino acids. With V trimmed by 2 bases and J by 5 bases, 4 bases remained unmatched. CDR3 in amino acids: CASSFQGGQNIQYF. The CDR3 region has the DNA TGTGCCAGCAGCTTTCAGGGAGGGCAAAACATTCAGTACTTC. The full variable domain, with the rest looked up from reference TRBV5-4 and TRBJ2-4, is ETGVTQSPTHLIKTRGQQVTLRCSSQSGHNTVSWYQQALGQGPQFIFQYYREEENGRGNFPPRFSGLQFPNYSSELNVNALELDDSALYLCASSFQGGQNIQYFGAGTRLSVL.

This clone turned up a few times. Additional DNA sequences in this sample encode the identical CDR3. The chain links TRBV6-1 to TRBJ1-2, with TRBD1 identical over 10 bases. CDR1 is MNHNS and CDR2 is SASEGT in the germline V gene. The CDR3 sequence is 13 residues long. The junction had 3 bases not matched to a gene; V was cut back by 3 bases and J by 8 bases. CDR3 loop: CASSDRDRGGYTF. CDR3 DNA: TGTGCCAGCAGTGACCGGGACAGGGGAGGCTACACCTTC.

The chain is built from TRBV18 and TRBJ2-1; 10 bases are shared with TRBD1. V gave up 5 bases and J gave up 7 bases; unmatched junction bases: 8. This CDR3 comprises 15 residues. The germline V gene has CDR1 KGHSH and CDR2 LQKENI. CDR3 coding DNA: TGTGCCAGCTCAAAGGGGACAGGGGAGAGAAATGAGCAGTTCTTC. The encoded protein is CASSKGTGERNEQFF.

With regard to this clone: The same CDR3 also results from other DNA sequences found in this sample. The chain combines TRBV7-9 with TRBJ2-5; no definite D call. Looked up from germline, CDR1 is SEHNR and CDR2 is FQNEAQ (reference sequence). The CDR3 length is 15 residues. The germline V and J ends were trimmed by 0 bases and 2 bases, with 10 bases remaining between them. Written as DNA, the CDR3 is TGTGCCAGCAGCTTAGCCAGCCTGGGGCAAGAGACCCAGTACTTC. It translates to CASSLASLGQETQYF.

This chain links TRBV19 with TRBJ1-5, with a weak D call TRBD1 (5 bases). Trimming left V 8 bases short and J 4 bases short, with 18 bases between. CDR3 length: 15 amino acids. Germline assignment: CDR1 LNHDA and CDR2 SQIVND (reference sequence). CDR3 nucleotide sequence: TGTGCCAGTGACTATGGGGACGGTAGGAATCAGCCCCAGCATTTT. Protein sequence: CASDYGDGRNQPQHF.

This clone appeared a few times. V is TRBV7-5 and J is TRBJ2-4; the tabulated D call, TRBD1, remains unverified against the DNA. TRBV7-5 is a documented pseudogene. The CDR3 is 18 residues long. CDR3 residues: CAGPPPSPGQGGGNIQYF. DNA for the CDR3: TGTGCCGGTCCGCCCCCATCCCCGGGACAGGGGGGCGGGAACATTCAGTACTTC.

The chain joins TRBV9 to TRBJ1-1, with D unclear. CDR3 length: 14 residues. CDR1 SGDLS and CDR2 YYNGEE come from the germline V gene. V gave up 1 base and J gave up 0 bases, with 7 bases separating them. The CDR3 DNA follows: TGTGCCAGCAGCGTAAACCTCATGAACACTGAAGCTTTCTTT. Protein product: CASSVNLMNTEAFF.

In this sample, this clone turned up a few times. The rearrangement links TRBV6-5 to TRBJ1-3; 8 bases match TRBD1. V was pared by 2 bases and J by 4 bases, with 4 bases of the junction left unmatched. CDR1 MNHEY and CDR2 SVGAGI come from the germline V gene. The CDR3 totals 15 residues. The CDR3 DNA reads TGTGCCAGCAGTTACGGACAGGGCGCAGGAAACACCATATATTTT. It codes for CASSYGQGAGNTIYF.

The chain joins TRBV14 to TRBJ2-4; TRBD2 matches 8 bases. The V gene end was trimmed by 5 bases and the J gene end by 1 base; junction bases not matched to a gene: 4. The germline gives CDR1 SGHDN, CDR2 FVKESK. The CDR3 loop spans 15 amino acids. This chain's CDR3 is CASSEPGGAKNIQYF. Here the CDR3 DNA reads TGTGCCAGCAGCGAGCCGGGAGGGGCCAAAAACATTCAGTACTTC.